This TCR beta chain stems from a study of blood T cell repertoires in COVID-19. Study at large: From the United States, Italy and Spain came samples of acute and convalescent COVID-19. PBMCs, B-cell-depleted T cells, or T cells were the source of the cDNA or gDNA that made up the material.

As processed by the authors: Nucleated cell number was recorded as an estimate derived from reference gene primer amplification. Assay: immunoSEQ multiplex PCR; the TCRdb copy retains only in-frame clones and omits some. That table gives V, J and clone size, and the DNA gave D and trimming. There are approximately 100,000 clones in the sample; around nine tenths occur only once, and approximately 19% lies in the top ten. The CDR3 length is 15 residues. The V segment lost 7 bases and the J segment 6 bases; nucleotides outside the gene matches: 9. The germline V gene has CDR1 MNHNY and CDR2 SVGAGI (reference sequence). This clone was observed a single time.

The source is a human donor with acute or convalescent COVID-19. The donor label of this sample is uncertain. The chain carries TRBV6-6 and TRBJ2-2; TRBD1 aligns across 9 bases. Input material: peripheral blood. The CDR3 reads CASNIGDREAGELFF. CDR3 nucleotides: TGTGCCAGCAATATAGGGGACAGGGAGGCCGGGGAGCTGTTTTTT.